These T cell receptor beta chains were read from a single sample in a study of T cells in Graves' hyperthyroidism and ophthalmopathy. From the multiplex PCR reads, TCRdb called clonotypes with MiXCR, one entry per CDR3 protein. The sample yields some 350,000 distinct CDR3 sequences, approximately 14% seen once. Sequences were obtained from blood. The receptors derive from a woman between 18 and 29 years old with Graves' hyperthyroidism that later progressed to Graves' ophthalmopathy. The CDR3 runs from the conserved cysteine through the conserved F or W. Each record gives: CDR3 protein, V gene, J gene.

cdr3_aa: CASIQGDSYNSPLHF; v_call: TRBV10-2; j_call: TRBJ1-6
cdr3_aa: CASSQVRTGGHEQYF; v_call: TRBV4-2; j_call: TRBJ2-7
cdr3_aa: CASSHSGKNEQFF; v_call: TRBV7-9; j_call: TRBJ2-1
cdr3_aa: CASSPQGLNTGELFF; v_call: TRBV4-1; j_call: TRBJ2-2
cdr3_aa: CSARDSERAYEQYF; v_call: TRBV20-1; j_call: TRBJ2-7
cdr3_aa: CASSEVADQPQHF; v_call: TRBV6-1; j_call: TRBJ1-5
cdr3_aa: CSARDRAGVKQYF; v_call: TRBV20-1; j_call: TRBJ2-7
cdr3_aa: CASSPGTGSTSDTQYF; v_call: TRBV4-1; j_call: TRBJ2-3
cdr3_aa: CASSYGGAGGETQYF; v_call: TRBV6-5; j_call: TRBJ2-5
cdr3_aa: CASSHGRLAGGPKNIQYF; v_call: TRBV3-1; j_call: TRBJ2-4
cdr3_aa: CSARDTGNEKLFF; v_call: TRBV20-1; j_call: TRBJ1-4
cdr3_aa: CASSLWSGAANEQFF; v_call: TRBV28; j_call: TRBJ2-1
cdr3_aa: CAISPGLAYTGELFF; v_call: TRBV10-3; j_call: TRBJ2-2
cdr3_aa: CASTLTFSEGRAASNTGELFF; v_call: TRBV6-1; j_call: TRBJ2-2
cdr3_aa: CASSSDRGSGSYNSPLHF; v_call: TRBV6-9; j_call: TRBJ1-6
cdr3_aa: CASRGGLAAYEQYF; v_call: TRBV7-3; j_call: TRBJ2-7
cdr3_aa: CASSPGLAGGRNEQFF; v_call: TRBV18; j_call: TRBJ2-1
cdr3_aa: CASAPRSTDTQYF; v_call: TRBV28; j_call: TRBJ2-3
cdr3_aa: CASSVAGDREAFF; v_call: TRBV9; j_call: TRBJ1-1
cdr3_aa: CATSGGLTGADTQYF; v_call: TRBV15; j_call: TRBJ2-3
cdr3_aa: CASSLGQGAQDTQYF; v_call: TRBV7-9; j_call: TRBJ2-3
cdr3_aa: CASRPSSRGNTIYF; v_call: TRBV12-3/TRBV12-4; j_call: TRBJ1-3
cdr3_aa: CASSYRRSGRGTDTQYF; v_call: TRBV6-5; j_call: TRBJ2-3
cdr3_aa: CASSFTGITDTQYF; v_call: TRBV7-2; j_call: TRBJ2-3
cdr3_aa: CASSVAQAGDHLNTGELFF; v_call: TRBV9; j_call: TRBJ2-2
cdr3_aa: CASSLTGGVIDGYTF; v_call: TRBV7-2; j_call: TRBJ1-2
cdr3_aa: CATRQGVQPQHF; v_call: TRBV28; j_call: TRBJ1-5
cdr3_aa: CASSLTTSGNEQYF; v_call: TRBV5-1; j_call: TRBJ2-7
cdr3_aa: CASSLGDADPETQYF; v_call: TRBV12-3/TRBV12-4; j_call: TRBJ2-5
cdr3_aa: CASSPKEWQETQYF; v_call: TRBV27; j_call: TRBJ2-5
cdr3_aa: CASSYTGLGPGEQYF; v_call: TRBV28; j_call: TRBJ2-7
cdr3_aa: CASSLSTTGLAGEARYF; v_call: TRBV7-2; j_call: TRBJ2-5
cdr3_aa: CASSQEGTAYGYTF; v_call: TRBV4-1; j_call: TRBJ1-2
cdr3_aa: CSARIAGGLSGWREQYF; v_call: TRBV20-1; j_call: TRBJ2-7
cdr3_aa: CSVGGRGGSGETQYF; v_call: TRBV29-1; j_call: TRBJ2-5
cdr3_aa: CATRGTGELFF; v_call: TRBV4-1; j_call: TRBJ2-2
cdr3_aa: CASSPDRGWTEAFF; v_call: TRBV28; j_call: TRBJ1-1
cdr3_aa: CASSLMLDRGPDEQFF; v_call: TRBV27; j_call: TRBJ2-1
cdr3_aa: CASSLDGRNTGELFF; v_call: TRBV11-3; j_call: TRBJ2-2
cdr3_aa: CASSLGTDTEAFF; v_call: TRBV5-5; j_call: TRBJ1-1
cdr3_aa: CASSVSSGTSEQYF; v_call: TRBV7-9; j_call: TRBJ2-7
cdr3_aa: CASSLRGLAGGGTYEQYF; v_call: TRBV7-2; j_call: TRBJ2-7
cdr3_aa: CASSPSPGPDTQYF; v_call: TRBV18; j_call: TRBJ2-3
cdr3_aa: CASSYYAGPEQFF; v_call: TRBV6-5; j_call: TRBJ2-1
cdr3_aa: CASSQGQGDQPQHF; v_call: TRBV3-1; j_call: TRBJ1-5
cdr3_aa: CASSYSGTGGTEAFF; v_call: TRBV6-5; j_call: TRBJ1-1
cdr3_aa: CASTRTDTYEQYF; v_call: TRBV6-1; j_call: TRBJ2-7
cdr3_aa: CASSEEGLREQYF; v_call: TRBV2; j_call: TRBJ2-7